This T cell receptor beta chain appears in the sequencing data of a study of T-cell reconstitution after alpha-beta-depleted transplantation in children. General study findings and limits: TCRbeta diversity was high at day 60 in some patients (a result of surviving recipient T cells and thymic progenitors). Diversity and T-cell counts at one year after transplant derived mostly from new T cells. About two months after transplant, alpha-beta T cells reportedly came from several hundred expanded graft clones.

It was with unique molecular identifiers that the TCRbeta library was prepared. TCRdb re-called the PCR reads through MiXCR, storing one row per CDR3 protein. Of approximately 110,000 distinct CDR3 sequences in the sample, under 13% were seen once. This clonotype was observed many times. What it recognizes is unknown. V lost 2 bases and J lost 3; bases outside the gene matches: 3. Germline CDR1 and CDR2: DFQATT and SNEGSKA (reference sequence). The CDR3 is 15 residues long. The TCR comes from a boy between 2 and 10 years old with acute lymphoblastic leukemia, due to receive a stem cell transplant. The starting material was PBMCs, obtained before TCRalphabeta/CD19-depleted stem cell transplant. The chain has TRBV20-1 and TRBJ2-7, with 14 bases that match TRBD2. The CDR3 spells CSARPGTSGSYEQYF. The CDR3 nucleotides are TGCAGTGCTAGACCTGGGACTAGCGGGAGCTACGAGCAGTACTTC.